The rows below give T cell receptor beta chains drawn from one sample of a study of metastatic and nonmetastatic thyroid tumors. TCRdb re-called clones from the PCR reads using MiXCR. The table includes 30,000 to 45,000 clones, about 24% detected once. Sequences were obtained from blood. The receptors derive from a female donor with papillary thyroid cancer or a benign thyroid nodule (not recorded which). Some clones in this sample may be carry-over from other donors' samples. Each CDR3 is given with its conserved first and last residue. Fields, in order: clone size, J gene, V gene, D gene, CDR3 protein, CDR3 DNA. The D gene is left open where the match is weak. For some rows the clone size is stated as once, few or many, or as a class when expanded; others skip it.

>many|TRBJ1-4|TRBV20-1|NA
CSARDRIKNEKLFF
TGCAGTGCTAGAGATAGGATAAAGAACGAAAAACTGTTTTTT
>few|TRBJ1-2|TRBV6-1|NA
CASSEKGGDYGYTF
TGTGCCAGCAGTGAAAAGGGTGGTGACTATGGCTACACCTTC
>medium-sized|TRBJ1-5|TRBV28|TRBD1
CASSWGGRGPDQPQHF
TGTGCCAGCAGTTGGGGCGGCAGGGGGCCTGACCAGCCCCAGCATTTT
>NA|TRBJ2-7|TRBV5-1|NA
CASSLRQGSYEQYF
TGCGCCAGCAGCTTGCGGCAGGGTTCCTACGAGCAGTACTTC
>NA|TRBJ1-1|TRBV7-8|NA
CASSLGAADAVAFF
TGTGCCAGCAGCTTAGGGGCGGCAGACGCCGTAGCTTTCTTT
>NA|TRBJ2-7|TRBV30|NA
CAWSVQGYEQYF
TGTGCCTGGAGTGTACAGGGTTACGAGCAGTACTTC
>NA|TRBJ2-7|TRBV7-8|TRBD1
CAISLGGGRGREQYF
TGTGCCATCAGCTTAGGAGGGGGCAGGGGGCGCGAGCAGTACTTC
>many|TRBJ2-3|TRBV20-1|NA
CSARDDGAFTDTQYF
TGCAGTGCTAGAGATGATGGCGCTTTCACAGATACGCAGTATTTT
>NA|TRBJ1-5|TRBV7-9|NA
CASSLLDGKPQHF
TGTGCCAGCAGCCTCCTAGATGGCAAACCCCAGCATTTT
>many|TRBJ2-7|TRBV19|TRBD2
CASSIDLGLGRDEQYF
TGTGCCAGTAGTATAGATTTGGGACTAGGACGGGACGAGCAGTACTTC
>NA|TRBJ1-2|TRBV4-1|NA
CASSQDHGDRGYTF
TGCGCCAGCAGCCAAGATCATGGGGACCGGGGCTACACCTTC
>once|TRBJ2-1|TRBV11-1|NA
CASSPTPADPNGQFF
TGTGCCAGCAGCCCGACCCCTGCCGATCCTAATGGCCAGTTCTTC
>NA|TRBJ2-1|TRBV6-1|TRBD2
CAIVPFGGDNEQFF
TGTGCCATCGTCCCCTTCGGGGGGGACAATGAGCAGTTCTTC
>NA|TRBJ2-7|TRBV28|NA
CASSPGGGSYEQYF
TGTGCCAGCAGCCCCGGGGGCGGATCCTACGAGCAGTACTTC
>NA|TRBJ2-7|TRBV5-1|NA
CASREDSIYEQYF
TGCGCCAGCAGGGAAGACAGTATCTACGAGCAGTACTTC
>few|TRBJ2-1|TRBV12-3/TRBV12-4|NA
CASSVDRANNEQFF
TGTGCCAGCAGTGTGGACAGAGCTAACAATGAGCAGTTCTTC
>many|TRBJ2-2|TRBV7-8|TRBD2
CASSLGLAGGMVITGELFF
TGTGCCAGCAGCTTAGGGCTAGCGGGAGGTATGGTTATCACCGGGGAGCTGTTTTTT
>NA|TRBJ1-2|TRBV6-1|NA
CASSDSGDNYGYTF
TGTGCCAGCAGTGACTCAGGGGATAACTATGGCTACACCTTC
>many|TRBJ2-7|TRBV7-8|TRBD2
CASSFGGAMYEQYF
TGTGCCAGCAGCTTCGGGGGGGCCATGTACGAGCAGTACTTC
>medium-sized|TRBJ1-3|TRBV30|TRBD1
CAWSVRTGVGNTIYF
TGTGCCTGGAGTGTACGGACAGGGGTAGGAAACACCATATATTTT
>NA|TRBJ2-7|TRBV5-1|NA
CASSLAREYEQYF
TGCGCCAGCAGCTTGGCCAGGGAGTACGAGCAGTACTTC
>few|TRBJ2-1|TRBV27|NA
CASSGRPYNEQFF
TGTGCCAGCAGTGGTCGGCCTTACAATGAGCAGTTCTTC
>many|TRBJ1-6|TRBV5-1|NA
CASSPVLGQGSPLHF
TGCGCCAGCAGCCCAGTCCTCGGGCAGGGTTCACCCCTCCACTTT
>once|TRBJ2-7|TRBV20-1|TRBD2
CSASSGGYEQYF
TGCAGTGCTAGCAGCGGGGGGTACGAGCAGTACTTC
>NA|TRBJ2-5|TRBV6-2/TRBV6-3|NA
CASSYGGIWETQYF
TGTGCCAGCAGTTATGGTGGAATATGGGAGACCCAGTACTTC
>NA|TRBJ2-5|TRBV20-1|NA
CSAPQDRWGETKYF
TGCAGCGCCCCACAGGATCGATGGGGAGAGACCAAGTACTTC
>NA|TRBJ1-2|TRBV2|TRBD1
CASSNTGGDGYTF
TGTGCCAGCAGCAATACAGGGGGCGATGGCTACACCTTC
>many|TRBJ2-3|TRBV29-1|NA
CSVEDRLSGISTDTQYF
TGCAGCGTTGAAGATCGTTTATCGGGGATTAGCACAGATACGCAGTATTTT
>NA|TRBJ2-3|TRBV5-6|NA
CASSLAGGTDTQYF
TGTGCCAGCAGCTTAGCGGGTGGCACAGATACGCAGTATTTT
>many|TRBJ2-7|TRBV10-2|TRBD2
CASRPLAGGSYEQYF
TGCGCCAGCAGACCACTAGCGGGAGGATCCTACGAGCAGTACTTC
>NA|TRBJ1-2|TRBV5-1|TRBD1
CASSLSLPGGVYGYAF
TGCGCCAGCAGCTTGTCACTACCAGGGGGTGTCTATGGCTACGCCTTC
>NA|TRBJ1-5|TRBV6-1|NA
CASQFGENQPQHF
TGTGCCAGCCAATTCGGAGAGAATCAGCCCCAGCATTTT
>many|TRBJ1-1|TRBV30|TRBD1
CAWTLGQGLGTEAFF
TGTGCCTGGACTCTGGGACAGGGGCTTGGAACTGAAGCTTTCTTT
>NA|TRBJ2-7|TRBV5-1|NA
CASSQDWAAEEQYF
TGCGCCAGCAGCCAAGATTGGGCGGCGGAAGAGCAGTACTTC
>few|TRBJ2-1|TRBV7-2|NA
CASSFFYNEQFF
TGTGCCAGCAGCTTCTTCTACAATGAGCAGTTCTTC
>many|TRBJ2-5|TRBV20-1|TRBD2
CSFPSGGVETQYF
TGCAGCTTTCCCAGCGGGGGTGTGGAGACCCAGTACTTC
>many|TRBJ2-3|TRBV5-1|TRBD2
CASSSGGPITSTDTQYF
TGCGCCAGCAGCTCGGGGGGGCCAATAACTAGCACAGATACGCAGTATTTT
>few|TRBJ1-1|TRBV19|NA
CASSTGPNTEAFF
TGTGCCAGTAGTACAGGGCCGAACACTGAAGCTTTCTTT
>many|TRBJ2-5|TRBV12-3/TRBV12-4|TRBD1
CASSATGDQETQYF
TGTGCCAGCAGTGCTACAGGGGACCAAGAGACCCAGTACTTC
>few|TRBJ1-5|TRBV20-1|NA
CSARDRGTGHQPQHF
TGCAGTGCTAGAGATCGGGGTACAGGACATCAGCCCCAGCATTTT
>many|TRBJ2-5|TRBV27|TRBD1
CASTKRQGAGETQYF
TGTGCCAGCACAAAGAGACAGGGGGCTGGGGAGACCCAGTACTTC
>NA|TRBJ1-2|TRBV6-2/TRBV6-3|NA
CASSSPGRVYGYTF
TGTGCCAGCAGTTCCCCTGGCAGGGTCTATGGCTACACCTTC
>many|TRBJ2-2|TRBV3-1|TRBD1
CASSLTGITGELFF
TGTGCCAGCAGCTTGACAGGGATCACCGGGGAGCTGTTTTTT
>many|TRBJ2-3|TRBV6-1|NA
CASSEEGPITTDTQYF
TGTGCCAGCAGTGAAGAAGGACCCATCACCACAGATACGCAGTATTTT
>NA|TRBJ2-2|TRBV11-2|NA
CASSFEPGTMELFF
TGTGCCAGCAGCTTTGAACCCGGCACCATGGAGCTGTTTTTT